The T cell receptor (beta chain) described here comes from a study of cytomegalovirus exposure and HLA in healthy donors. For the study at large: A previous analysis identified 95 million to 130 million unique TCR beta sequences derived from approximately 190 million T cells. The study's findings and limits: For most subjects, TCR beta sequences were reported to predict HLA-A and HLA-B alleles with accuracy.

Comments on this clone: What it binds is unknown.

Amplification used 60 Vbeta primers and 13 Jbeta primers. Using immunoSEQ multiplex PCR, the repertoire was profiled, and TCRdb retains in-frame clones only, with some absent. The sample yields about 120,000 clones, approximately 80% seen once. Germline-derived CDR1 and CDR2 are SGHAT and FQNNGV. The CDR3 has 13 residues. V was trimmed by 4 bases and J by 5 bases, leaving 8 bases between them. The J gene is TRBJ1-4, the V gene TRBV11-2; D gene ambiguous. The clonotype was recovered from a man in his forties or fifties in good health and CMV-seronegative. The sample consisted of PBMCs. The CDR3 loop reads CASSSRRNEKLFF. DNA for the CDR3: TGTGCCAGCAGCTCCCGGAGGAATGAAAAACTGTTTTTT.